This T cell receptor beta chain is from a study of T cells in women clearing cervical HPV infection. The wider study: Cases were women with histologically confirmed HPV16-related CIN3 or worse, including 2 invasive cancers. Cases' blood sampling followed lesion detection by median about 150 days (90 to 200). Case blood was drawn when the lesion was first found; control blood after infection became undetectable. Overall study findings and caveats: Timing of associations relative to infection is unclear; T-cell subsets were not isolated.

This CDR3 has 15 residues. CDR1 and CDR2 from the germline V gene are LGHNA and YNFKEQ. As regards this clone: Its antigen remains unknown. The junction departs from germline at one end; a sequencing error may be responsible. Coverage ceases 3 residues before the CDR3 finishes, and the germline J gene fills in the end.

The data were produced by immunoSEQ multiplex PCR, yet TCRdb's version contains in-frame clones alone and is incomplete. The sample has roughly 18,000 clones. The origin of this receptor is a woman aged 18 to 75 with a cervical HPV16 infection that either progressed to CIN3+ or cleared (not recorded which). Sequenced sample: blood buffy coat. V gene TRBV4-2 combines with J gene TRBJ1-6; the D is unclear. The CDR3 sequence is CASSQVVFQNSPLHF. The CDR3 bases that were read are TGCGCCAGCAGCCAAGTCGTTTTTCAGAATTCACCC.